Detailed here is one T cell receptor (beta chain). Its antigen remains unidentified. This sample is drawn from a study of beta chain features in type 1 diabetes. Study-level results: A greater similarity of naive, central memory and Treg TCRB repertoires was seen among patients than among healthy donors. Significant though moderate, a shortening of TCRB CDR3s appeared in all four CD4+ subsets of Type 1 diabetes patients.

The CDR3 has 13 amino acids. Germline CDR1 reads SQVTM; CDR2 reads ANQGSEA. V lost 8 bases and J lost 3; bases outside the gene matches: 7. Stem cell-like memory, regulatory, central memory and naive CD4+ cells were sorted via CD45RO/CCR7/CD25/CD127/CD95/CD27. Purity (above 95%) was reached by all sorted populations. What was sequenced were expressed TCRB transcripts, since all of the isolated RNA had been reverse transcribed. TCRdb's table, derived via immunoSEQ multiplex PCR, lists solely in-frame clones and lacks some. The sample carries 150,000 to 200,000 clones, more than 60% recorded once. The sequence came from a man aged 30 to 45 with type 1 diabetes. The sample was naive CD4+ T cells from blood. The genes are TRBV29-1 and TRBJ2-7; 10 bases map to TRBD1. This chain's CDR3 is CSPSGTGDYEQYF. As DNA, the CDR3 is TGCAGCCCCTCCGGGACAGGGGACTACGAGCAGTACTTC.